The rows below give T cell receptor beta chains drawn from one sample of a study of early T cells in non-severe SARS-CoV-2 infection. Via MiXCR, TCRdb re-called the 5' RACE reads, giving one row per CDR3 protein. The data contain over 90,000 distinct CDR3 sequences, around 12% of them singletons. This material consisted of whole blood, taken at baseline. The origin of the receptors is an adult who was a healthcare worker with PCR-confirmed SARS-CoV-2 infection or an uninfected control (not recorded which). Both conserved end residues are part of each CDR3. A D gene is named only where the DNA matches it firmly. Expanded clones are given a class, and other clones once, few, many or no size at all.

v_call,j_call,clone_size,d_call,cdr3_aa,cdr3_nt
TRBV28,TRBJ2-5,-,-,CASSSRGRTDQETQYF,TGTGCCAGCAGTTCCCGCGGCAGGACAGATCAAGAGACCCAGTACTTC
TRBV6-5,TRBJ2-3,-,-,CASSYFGEGTDTQYF,TGTGCCAGCAGTTACTTCGGGGAAGGCACAGATACGCAGTATTTT
TRBV27,TRBJ1-1,few,TRBD1,CASRPDRVVGDTEAFF,TGTGCCAGCAGGCCGGACAGGGTGGTGGGGGACACTGAAGCTTTCTTT
TRBV18,TRBJ1-1,many,-,CASSPRTWMNTEAFF,TGTGCCAGCTCACCCCGGACGTGGATGAACACTGAAGCTTTCTTT
TRBV29-1,TRBJ2-7,few,-,CSAGASYEQYF,TGCAGCGCTGGGGCTTCCTACGAGCAGTACTTC
TRBV7-6,TRBJ2-3,-,TRBD2,CASSLVSGTSTDTQYF,TGTGCCAGCAGCTTAGTCAGCGGGACCAGCACAGATACGCAGTATTTT
TRBV12-3/TRBV12-4,TRBJ1-2,-,-,CASSFRLEGYGYTF,TGTGCCAGCAGTTTCCGCCTAGAGGGCTATGGCTACACCTTC
TRBV3-1,TRBJ1-6,few,-,CASSQFLQTSNSPLHF,TGTGCCAGCAGCCAATTTTTGCAGACCTCTAATTCACCCCTCCACTTT
TRBV5-6,TRBJ2-4,many,TRBD1,CASSYPGQGNPQYF,TGTGCCAGCAGCTATCCGGGACAGGGGAATCCTCAGTACTTC
TRBV6-6,TRBJ2-3,-,TRBD2,CASRGGGDTQYF,TGTGCCAGCAGGGGCGGGGGAGATACGCAGTATTTT
TRBV14,TRBJ2-1,-,TRBD2,CASSQDWSSGGANEQFF,TGTGCCAGCAGCCAAGATTGGTCTAGCGGGGGAGCGAATGAGCAGTTCTTC
TRBV20-1,TRBJ1-2,many,-,CSARRTAGGYTF,TGCAGTGCTAGGAGGACAGCGGGTGGCTACACCTTC
TRBV7-3,TRBJ2-2,few,TRBD1,CASSLIVRGQLNTGELFF,TGTGCCAGCAGCTTAATCGTCAGGGGGCAGCTGAACACCGGGGAGCTGTTTTTT
TRBV5-5,TRBJ2-5,many,-,CASSFRGQETQYF,TGTGCCAGCAGCTTTAGAGGACAAGAGACCCAGTACTTC
TRBV28,TRBJ1-5,many,TRBD1,CASRLAIGTGGNQPQHF,TGTGCCAGCAGACTCGCTATTGGGACAGGCGGCAATCAGCCCCAGCATTTT
TRBV5-1,TRBJ1-2,few,-,CASSLEGANYGYTF,TGCGCCAGCAGCTTGGAGGGGGCTAACTATGGCTACACCTTC
TRBV20-1,TRBJ1-3,many,-,CSALKRQISGNTIYF,TGCAGTGCTCTAAAGCGACAGATCTCTGGAAACACCATATATTTT
TRBV6-5,TRBJ2-5,-,-,CASSRPGAETQYF,TGTGCCAGCAGCCGTCCAGGGGCAGAGACCCAGTACTTC
TRBV7-7,TRBJ2-7,few,-,CASSFGQNYEQYF,TGTGCTAGCAGCTTTGGACAGAACTACGAGCAGTACTTC
TRBV11-2,TRBJ2-2,many,-,CASIWRWTGELFF,TGTGCCAGCATCTGGAGGTGGACCGGGGAGCTGTTTTTT
TRBV30,TRBJ1-5,-,-,CAWSAASSQHF,TGTGCCTGGAGTGCAGCGTCGTCCCAGCATTTT
TRBV11-1,TRBJ1-1,many,-,CASRPLRPAEAFF,TGTGCCAGCAGACCTCTACGACCGGCTGAAGCTTTCTTT
TRBV10-3,TRBJ2-1,few,-,CAISEGSERFLAYNEQFF,TGTGCCATCAGTGAGGGAAGCGAGAGGTTTCTAGCCTACAATGAGCAGTTCTTC
TRBV20-1,TRBJ2-3,-,-,CSAGGYTGGLTDTQYF,TGCAGTGCGGGAGGGTATACAGGGGGATTGACAGATACGCAGTATTTT
TRBV6-1,TRBJ2-4,few,-,CASSEPSAQYF,TGTGCCAGCAGTGAACCCTCGGCACAGTACTTC
TRBV11-2,TRBJ1-2,-,-,CASSLGGFYGFTF,TGTGCCAGCAGCTTAGGGGGATTCTATGGCTTCACCTTC
TRBV27,TRBJ2-3,-,-,CASSLIPPPTSTDTQYF,TGTGCCAGCAGTTTAATCCCTCCCCCTACTAGCACAGATACGCAGTATTTT
TRBV7-6,TRBJ2-1,few,TRBD2,CASSLVPGLAGGDEQFF,TGTGCCAGCAGCTTAGTACCGGGACTAGCGGGAGGAGATGAGCAGTTCTTC
TRBV18,TRBJ2-4,few,-,CASSPGGSGIQYF,TGTGCCAGCTCACCAGGCGGAAGTGGCATTCAGTACTTC
TRBV20-1,TRBJ2-2,many,-,CSARDPRGGLSGELFF,TGCAGTGCTAGAGATCCGCGAGGGGGACTAAGCGGGGAGCTGTTTTTT
TRBV7-9,TRBJ1-2,many,-,CASSVAGSPGGGYTF,TGTGCCAGCAGCGTCGCGGGGTCCCCCGGTGGAGGCTACACCTTC
TRBV7-9,TRBJ2-2,few,-,CASTPGSGELFF,TGTGCCAGCACCCCAGGGAGCGGGGAGCTGTTTTTT
TRBV11-2,TRBJ2-1,few,-,CASSLGSAYNEQFF,TGTGCCAGCAGCTTAGGGAGCGCCTACAATGAGCAGTTCTTC
TRBV12-3/TRBV12-4,TRBJ1-4,-,-,CASSPDPRDEKLFF,TGTGCCAGCAGTCCGGACCCTCGGGATGAAAAACTGTTTTTT
TRBV27,TRBJ1-6,many,-,CASTPTSGTFNSPLHF,TGTGCCAGCACCCCTACCTCCGGGACATTCAATTCACCCCTCCACTTT
TRBV7-6,TRBJ2-2,few,-,CASTINLGTPSTGELFF,TGTGCCAGCACCATCAACCTCGGGACTCCTTCCACCGGGGAGCTGTTTTTT
TRBV28,TRBJ1-3,few,TRBD1,CAIQGDSENTIYF,TGTGCCATACAGGGGGATTCTGAAAACACCATATATTTT
TRBV27,TRBJ1-2,-,-,CASSLEPNPNYGYTF,TGTGCCAGCAGTTTAGAACCGAACCCTAACTATGGCTACACCTTC
TRBV12-3/TRBV12-4,TRBJ1-2,few,-,CASSSSSGYTF,TGTGCCAGCAGTTCAAGCTCTGGCTACACCTTC
TRBV20-1,TRBJ2-5,-,TRBD2,CSLTPTSGPQETQYF,TGCAGTCTCACACCCACTAGCGGGCCACAAGAGACCCAGTACTTC
TRBV28,TRBJ1-2,many,-,CASSRPGHSNYGYTF,TGTGCCAGCAGTCGTCCGGGACATTCTAACTATGGCTACACCTTC
TRBV3-1,TRBJ2-3,-,-,CASSLLGRRSSTDTQYF,TGTGCCAGCAGCCTACTGGGGCGGCGGAGTAGCACAGATACGCAGTATTTT
TRBV20-1,TRBJ1-6,-,-,CSARTGNSPLHF,TGCAGTGCGAGGACGGGCAATTCACCCCTCCACTTT
TRBV3-1,TRBJ1-1,-,-,CASTSGKGTEAFF,TGTGCCAGCACCTCTGGTAAGGGCACTGAAGCTTTCTTT
TRBV20-1,TRBJ2-7,-,TRBD2,CSASPGTSGRAYEQYF,TGCAGTGCTAGCCCCGGGACTAGCGGGAGAGCCTACGAGCAGTACTTC
TRBV24-1,TRBJ1-5,few,-,CATSDSYGPGRIQPQHF,TGTGCCACCAGTGATTCCTATGGGCCAGGGCGAATCCAGCCCCAGCATTTT
TRBV4-2,TRBJ2-3,few,-,CASSQVSTGELSTDTQYF,TGTGCCAGCAGCCAAGTTAGTACGGGGGAACTTAGCACAGATACGCAGTATTTT
TRBV2,TRBJ1-5,few,-,CASSEAPGARVQPQHF,TGTGCCAGCAGTGAAGCGCCGGGGGCGCGGGTTCAGCCCCAGCATTTT
TRBV9,TRBJ2-1,few,TRBD2,CASSVGPAGGHNEQFF,TGTGCCAGCAGCGTAGGGCCAGCGGGAGGCCACAATGAGCAGTTCTTC
TRBV11-2,TRBJ1-1,many,-,CASTWQTNTEAFF,TGTGCCAGCACGTGGCAGACGAACACTGAAGCTTTCTTT
TRBV6-1,TRBJ2-5,-,TRBD2,CASRGLAVQETQYF,TGTGCCAGCAGGGGACTAGCGGTCCAAGAGACCCAGTACTTC
TRBV15,TRBJ1-1,many,-,CATSLGGRGHMNTEAFF,TGTGCCACCAGCTTGGGGGGCAGGGGTCACATGAACACTGAAGCTTTCTTT
TRBV10-1,TRBJ1-1,few,-,CASSEQGKAFF,TGCGCCAGCAGTGAACAGGGTAAAGCTTTCTTT